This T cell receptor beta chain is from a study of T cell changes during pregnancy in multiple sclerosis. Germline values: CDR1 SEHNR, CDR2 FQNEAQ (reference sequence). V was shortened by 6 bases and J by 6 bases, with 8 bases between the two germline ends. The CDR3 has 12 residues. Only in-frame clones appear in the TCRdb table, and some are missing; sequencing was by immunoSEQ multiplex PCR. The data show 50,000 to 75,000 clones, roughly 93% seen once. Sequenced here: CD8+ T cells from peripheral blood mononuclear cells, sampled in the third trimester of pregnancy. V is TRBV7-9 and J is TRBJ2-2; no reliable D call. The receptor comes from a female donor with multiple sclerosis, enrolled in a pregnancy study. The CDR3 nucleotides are TGTGCCAGCAGGTCTACTCCCGGGGAGCTGTTTTTT. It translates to CASRSTPGELFF.